Shown below are 32 T cell receptor beta chains from a single sample sequenced in a study of cytomegalovirus exposure and HLA in healthy donors. Use of 60 Vbeta and 13 Jbeta primers characterized the PCR. Method: immunoSEQ multiplex PCR; TCRdb's copy keeps in-frame clones and lacks some. Of more than 95,000 clones in the sample, 15% are singletons; the top ten hold 0.83%. Sequenced sample: PBMCs. These receptors were collected from a female donor in good health and CMV-seronegative.

The gene calls are TRBV28 and TRBJ2-5, with a tentative D call TRBD2 (7 bases). The CDR3 has 17 residues. V was trimmed by 2 bases and J by 2 bases, leaving 18 bases between them. CDR1 is MDHEN and CDR2 is SYDVKM in the germline V gene. CDR3 protein: CASSLSPWGGPQETQYF. CDR3 nucleotides: TGTGCCAGCAGTTTAAGCCCATGGGGGGGCCCTCAAGAGACCCAGTACTTC.

This clone has just a few counts. The chain employs TRBV5-6 and TRBJ1-1, with TRBD1 matching over 11 bases. This CDR3 contains 15 residues. CDR1 is SGHDT, CDR2 YYEEEE, per germline. With 4 bases clipped from V and 6 bases from J, the junction kept 8 bases outside the gene matches. CDR3 nucleotide sequence: TGTGCCAGCAGCCCCCGGACAGGGGGCGTCGCTGAAGCTTTCTTT. Its protein is CASSPRTGGVAEAFF.

The chain carries TRBV25-1 and TRBJ2-7; 7 nucleotides agree with TRBD2. Losses at the gene ends were 1 base for V and 0 bases for J; bases not matched to a gene: 0. There are 14 residues in the CDR3. The germline gives CDR1 MGHDK, CDR2 SYGVNS. CDR3 DNA sequence: TGTGCCAGCAGTGAATGGACTAGCTCCTACGAGCAGTACTTC. Residues: CASSEWTSSYEQYF.

Only a few counts were recorded for this clone. This chain connects TRBV11-2 to TRBJ1-5; no reliable D call. The CDR3 sequence is 13 residues long. The V end was cut by 0 bases, the J end by 10 bases, with 10 bases between. From germline, CDR1 is SGHAT and CDR2 FQNNGV. The CDR3 reads CASSLDSGGPQHF. The CDR3 DNA reads as TGTGCCAGCAGCTTAGATTCGGGAGGTCCCCAGCATTTT.

This clone appeared a few times. The chain carries TRBV7-2 and TRBJ1-1; TRBD1 aligns across 8 bases. The trim removed 5 bases at V and 6 bases at J, leaving 5 bases unmatched. From germline, CDR1 is SGHTA and CDR2 FQGNSA. CDR3 length: 13 amino acids. The CDR3: CASSRDRRAEAFF. As DNA, the CDR3 is TGTGCCAGCAGCCGGGACAGGAGGGCTGAAGCTTTCTTT.

The sample holds a few counts of this clone. This CDR3 reads CATRQGAYEQFF. CDR3 sequence (DNA): TGTGCCACGAGACAGGGGGCATATGAGCAGTTCTTC. J is TRBJ2-1 and V is TRBV2; 10 nucleotides align to TRBD1. V was pared by 10 bases and J by 8 bases, with 5 bases of the junction left unmatched. Germline loops: CDR1 SNHLY, CDR2 FYNNEI. This CDR3 contains 12 residues.

This clone was counted a few times. The chain combines TRBV9 with TRBJ1-2; 9 positions agree with TRBD1. The CDR3 consists of 16 residues. The junction had 8 bases not matched to a gene; V was cut back by 0 bases and J by 5 bases. Germline V gene lookup returns CDR1 SGDLS and CDR2 YYNGEE. As DNA, the CDR3 is TGTGCCAGCAGCGTAGATGTGGGACAGGGTGGTTATGGCTACACCTTC. Amino acid sequence: CASSVDVGQGGYGYTF. The variable domain in full, completed from reference TRBV9 and TRBJ1-2, reads DSGVTQTPKHLITATGQRVTLRCSPRSGDLSVYWYQQSLDQGLQFLIQYYNGEERAKGNILERFSAQQFPDLHSELNLSSLELGDSALYFCASSVDVGQGGYGYTFGSGTRLTVV.

This clone was observed a few times. This rearrangement joins TRBV6-1 to TRBJ2-2; perhaps TRBD2 as D (6 bases). Trimming cost V 6 bases and J 0 bases, with 11 bases left between them. The length of the CDR3 is 15 residues. The V gene's germline CDR1 is MNHNS and CDR2 SASEGT. The CDR3 reads CASSQTRANTGELFF. For the CDR3, the DNA is TGTGCCAGCAGCCAGACTAGGGCGAACACCGGGGAGCTGTTTTTT.

The rearrangement uses TRBV19 and TRBJ2-7, with TRBD2 matching over 11 bases. Germline V gives CDR1 LNHDA, CDR2 SQIVND (reference sequence). This CDR3 is 14 amino acids long. Losses at the gene ends were 5 bases for V and 2 bases for J; bases not matched to a gene: 2. CDR3 in amino acids: CASSRTSGPYEQYF. The DNA for the CDR3 is TGTGCCAGTAGTCGGACTAGCGGGCCCTACGAGCAGTACTTC.

This chain links TRBV7-3 with TRBJ2-6; 14 bases agree with TRBD2. The CDR3 runs 17 residues. V trimming: 5 bases; J trimming: 4 bases; junction bases outside the gene matches: 4. Germline values: CDR1 SGHTA, CDR2 FQGTGA. The CDR3 loop is CASSRGLAGAGANVLTF. The CDR3 region has the DNA TGTGCCAGCAGCCGGGGACTAGCGGGAGCCGGGGCCAACGTCCTGACTTTC.

The sample holds a few counts of this clone. The chain has TRBV6-1 and TRBJ2-7, with 9 bases fitting TRBD1. Trimming removed 2 bases from V and 1 base from J; junction bases left unmatched: 3. The germline V gene encodes CDR1 MNHNS and CDR2 SASEGT. This CDR3 has 15 amino acids. The CDR3 region has the DNA TGTGCCAGCAGTGAAATCGGACAGGGGTCCTACGAGCAGTACTTC. Translated: CASSEIGQGSYEQYF.

The chain links TRBV7-2 to TRBJ1-1; maybe TRBD1 (6 bases). With 5 bases removed from V and 2 bases from J, the gap between germline ends came to 12 bases. The CDR3 covers 14 residues. The germline V gene encodes CDR1 SGHTA and CDR2 FQGNSA. The CDR3 here is CASSTIGGNTEAFF. CDR3 coding DNA: TGTGCCAGCAGCACTATAGGGGGAAACACTGAAGCTTTCTTT.

The V call is TRBV7-2, the J call TRBJ2-3, with 10 bases that match TRBD2. V lost 3 bases to trimming and J lost 3 bases; unmatched junction nucleotides: 9. Germline CDR1 is SGHTA and CDR2 is FQGNSA. CDR3 length equals 17 residues. CDR3 sequence (DNA): TGTGCCAGCAGCTTCCAAAAAGCGGGGGGGCCTACAGATACGCAGTATTTT. Translated, it gives CASSFQKAGGPTDTQYF.

V and J are TRBV30 and TRBJ2-4; 10 bases agree with TRBD1. Germline CDR1 reads GTSNPN; CDR2 reads SVGIG (reference sequence). The V segment lost 4 bases and the J segment 6 bases; nucleotides outside the gene matches: 3. CDR3 length equals 13 residues. The CDR3 here is CAWKTGGINIQYF. CDR3 nucleotides: TGTGCCTGGAAGACAGGGGGCATAAACATTCAGTACTTC.

The V and J genes are TRBV2 and TRBJ2-2, with TRBD2 as a possible D gene (5 bases). Trimming cost V 4 bases and J 2 bases, with 8 bases left between them. Germline loops: CDR1 SNHLY, CDR2 FYNNEI. CDR3 length: 14 residues. CDR3 loop: CASSGETNTGELFF. The CDR3 bases are TGTGCCAGCAGTGGGGAGACAAACACCGGGGAGCTGTTTTTT.

The chain recombines TRBV11-2 with TRBJ2-2, with 9 bases lining up with TRBD1. The CDR3 sequence is 19 residues long. V was clipped by 1 base and J by 0 bases; unmatched bases: 9. CDR1 is SGHAT, CDR2 FQNNGV, per germline. This CDR3 reads CASSLGGTGRYSNTGELFF. CDR3 nucleotide sequence: TGTGCCAGCAGCTTAGGTGGGACAGGGCGGTATTCGAACACCGGGGAGCTGTTTTTT.

This chain connects TRBV7-8 to TRBJ1-2; the match to TRBD1 covers 7 bases. This CDR3 has 15 amino acids. Germline trimming cut 5 bases from V and 4 bases from J; bases unmatched to any gene: 10. The germline V gene encodes CDR1 SGHVS and CDR2 FQNEAQ. In DNA, the CDR3 is TGTGCCAGCAGCCCCGACCACGACAGGGTCTATGGCTACACCTTC. As protein: CASSPDHDRVYGYTF. The variable domain in full, completed from reference TRBV7-8 and TRBJ1-2, reads GAGVSQSPRYKVAKRGQDVALRCDPISGHVSLFWYQQALGQGPEFLTYFQNEAQLDKSGLPSDRFFAERPEGSVSTLKIQRTQQEDSAVYLCASSPDHDRVYGYTFGSGTRLTVV.

The rearrangement links TRBV14 to TRBJ2-7, with a tentative D call TRBD2 (6 bases). This CDR3 region has 14 residues. The V end lost 4 bases, the J end lost 6 bases, and 16 bases lay between the germline ends. CDR1 and CDR2 from the germline V gene are SGHDN and FVKESK. The CDR3 spells CASSPTATRGEQYF. The CDR3 nucleotides read TGTGCCAGCAGCCCGACCGCTACGCGGGGCGAGCAGTACTTC.

V and J are TRBV7-3 and TRBJ1-5; the D is unclear. Germline CDR1 SGHTA, CDR2 FQGTGA. Trimming stripped 7 bases from V and 2 bases from J, with 6 bases between. The CDR3 totals 12 residues. The CDR3 bases are TGTGCCAGCATTGGAGGCAATCAGCCCCAGCATTTT. This encodes CASIGGNQPQHF.

The chain carries TRBV4-3 and TRBJ2-1; TRBD1 matches 12 bases. CDR1 is LGHNA, CDR2 YSLEER, per germline. With 7 bases clipped from V and 7 bases from J, the junction kept 8 bases outside the gene matches. CDR3 length equals 15 residues. CDR3 amino acids: CASKPGTGGWNEQFF. CDR3 DNA: TGCGCCAGCAAGCCCGGGACAGGGGGCTGGAATGAGCAGTTCTTC.

A few counts support this clone. The chain links TRBV7-9 to TRBJ1-1; no firm D call. The CDR3 has 13 amino acids. Germline V gene data show CDR1 as SEHNR and CDR2 as FQNEAQ (reference sequence). Trimming took off 1 base at V and 1 base at J, with 4 bases between the two ends. CDR3 DNA: TGTGCCAGCAGCTTAGGGGCGAACACTGAAGCTTTCTTT. As protein: CASSLGANTEAFF.

The rearrangement links TRBV5-6 to TRBJ1-5; D perhaps matches TRBD1 (6 bases). V was shortened by 4 bases and J by 2 bases, with 13 bases between the two germline ends. The CDR3 loop spans 15 amino acids. Germline assignment: CDR1 SGHDT and CDR2 YYEEEE. The CDR3 here is CASSPQGEGNQPQHF. The CDR3 nucleotides read TGTGCCAGCAGCCCACAGGGTGAGGGCAATCAGCCCCAGCATTTT.

CDR3 sequence: CASSVGIGGEKLFF. The CDR3 DNA is TGTGCCAGCAGCGTAGGGATTGGAGGGGAAAAACTGTTTTTT. The chain has TRBV9 and TRBJ1-4; D unclear. The V gene lost 0 bases and the J gene lost 8 bases, with 11 bases spanning the gap. There are 14 residues in the CDR3. CDR1 SGDLS and CDR2 YYNGEE come from the germline V gene.

The chain uses TRBV6-6 and TRBJ1-1; D gene unclear. This CDR3 region has 11 residues. The germline V gene encodes CDR1 MNHNY and CDR2 SVGAGI (reference sequence). The ends were cut back, 5 bases at V and 11 bases at J, with 12 bases in the middle. CDR3 sequence: CASSQTIIAFF. The DNA for the CDR3 is TGTGCCAGCAGTCAGACTATAATTGCTTTCTTT.

The chain combines TRBV29-1 with TRBJ2-7, with 8 bases lining up with TRBD1. Trimming took 7 bases from V and 0 from J; bases not matched to a gene: 5. CDR1 SQVTM and CDR2 ANQGSEA come from the germline V gene. The CDR3 sequence is 13 residues long. The CDR3 spells CSARGQDSYEQYF. The CDR3 nucleotides read TGCAGCGCTCGGGGACAGGACTCCTACGAGCAGTACTTC.

This clone was found a few times. The chain combines TRBV7-2 with TRBJ2-7; maybe TRBD1 (5 bases). Germline V gene sequence: CDR1 SGHTA, CDR2 FQGNSA. This CDR3 is 13 amino acids long. With 0 bases removed from V and 4 bases from J, the gap between germline ends came to 7 bases. The CDR3 is CASSLAGLYEQYF. The CDR3 coding sequence is TGTGCCAGCAGCTTAGCGGGGCTATACGAGCAGTACTTC.

Only a few counts were recorded for this clone. This sequence joins TRBV6-5 and TRBJ2-5, with D hard to call. The germline V gene encodes CDR1 MNHEY and CDR2 SVGAGI. Trimming removed 2 bases from V and 4 bases from J, with 11 bases in between. CDR3 length: 14 residues. The CDR3 nucleotides read TGTGCCAGCAGTTACCGGAGTACGAGAGAGACCCAGTACTTC. This sequence encodes CASSYRSTRETQYF.

The table lists this clone with a few counts. The rearrangement uses TRBV7-9 and TRBJ2-7, with D perhaps matching TRBD1 (5 bases). Germline loops: CDR1 SEHNR, CDR2 FQNEAQ (reference sequence). The germline V and J ends were trimmed by 6 bases and 3 bases, with 9 bases remaining between them. This CDR3 has 12 residues. CDR3 bases: TGTGCCAGCAGATCCGACAGCTACGAGCAGTACTTC. Protein product: CASRSDSYEQYF.

J is TRBJ2-4 and V is TRBV9, with a tentative D call TRBD2 (6 bases). V was cut by 3 bases and J by 2 bases, with 18 bases left in between. This CDR3 has 17 amino acids. Germline V gives CDR1 SGDLS, CDR2 YYNGEE. The chain's CDR3 is CASSAEGTFNSKNIQYF. For the CDR3, the DNA is TGTGCCAGCAGCGCGGAAGGGACTTTCAACTCCAAAAACATTCAGTACTTC.

The sample holds a few counts of this clone. The chain uses TRBV7-3 and TRBJ2-5; 7 nucleotides align to TRBD1. CDR3 length: 15 residues. The germline V gene encodes CDR1 SGHTA and CDR2 FQGTGA. V was pared by 3 bases and J by 5 bases, with 9 bases of the junction left unmatched. The CDR3 is CASSLNTGARETQYF. The CDR3 region has the DNA TGTGCCAGCAGCTTGAACACAGGGGCACGTGAGACCCAGTACTTC.

The chain carries TRBV19 and TRBJ1-1, with 8 positions matching TRBD1. Germline loops: CDR1 LNHDA, CDR2 SQIVND (reference sequence). Trimming removed 4 bases from V and 6 bases from J; junction bases left unmatched: 4. The CDR3 totals 13 residues. Here the CDR3 reads CASSNRGSAEAFF. CDR3 DNA: TGTGCCAGTAGTAACAGGGGGTCGGCTGAAGCTTTCTTT.

Turning to this clone: Other DNA sequences within the sample encode an identical CDR3. The gene calls are TRBV5-1 and TRBJ2-7, with D perhaps matching TRBD2 (5 bases). V shed 4 bases and J shed 1 base, with 9 bases lying between them. Looked up from germline, CDR1 is SGHRS and CDR2 is YFSETQ. The CDR3 contains 13 residues. CDR3 loop: CASSPSGSYEQYF. Here the CDR3 DNA reads TGCGCCAGCAGCCCAAGCGGATCCTACGAGCAGTACTTC.